This entry lists 26 T cell receptor beta chains sequenced from one sample in a study of T cell clonotyping in hematopoietic cell transplantation. The data were produced by immunoSEQ multiplex PCR, yet TCRdb's version contains in-frame clones alone and is incomplete. The table includes 50,000 or so clones, around 80% detected once. Indicated time point: recipient sample about 28 days before transplant, after cytoreduction. The material sequenced was peripheral blood mononuclear cells, taken before stem cell transplant. The receptors were gathered from a man aged 60-69 years with myelodysplastic syndrome. Some clones in this sample may be carry-over from other donors' samples.

The chain has TRBV28 and TRBJ2-7; 12 bases are shared with TRBD2. V trimming: 4 bases; J trimming: 0 bases; junction bases outside the gene matches: 10. Germline loops: CDR1 MDHEN, CDR2 SYDVKM. The CDR3 covers 18 residues. The CDR3 region is CASSSLTSGGFSSYEQYF. The CDR3 nucleotides are TGTGCCAGCAGTTCCCTGACTAGCGGGGGCTTTAGCTCCTACGAGCAGTACTTC.

V gene TRBV27 combines with J gene TRBJ2-7; unclear D gene. The CDR3 consists of 13 residues. V shed 3 bases and J shed 0 bases, with 6 bases lying between them. The germline CDR1 and CDR2 sequences are MNHEY and SMNVEV (reference sequence). The CDR3 DNA follows: TGTGCCAGCAGTTTTGGCGTCTCCTACGAGCAGTACTTC. As protein: CASSFGVSYEQYF.

The V call is TRBV4-3, the J call TRBJ2-7, with 7 bases fitting TRBD2. The trim removed 0 bases at V and 5 bases at J, leaving 16 bases unmatched. Germline V gives CDR1 LGHNA, CDR2 YSLEER. The CDR3 has 18 residues. The CDR3, as DNA: TGCGCCAGCAGCCAAGATTTGGGGGGGGGTCTCACTAGGAACGAGCAGTACTTC. This encodes CASSQDLGGGLTRNEQYF.

The table lists this clone with a count of one. For the CDR3, the DNA is TGTGCCAGCTCACCTATAGCGGGGGGTACCACCTCCTACGAGCAGTACTTC. It specifies CASSPIAGGTTSYEQYF. The genes are TRBV18 and TRBJ2-7; 10 bases match TRBD2. Trimming took 3 bases from V and 0 from J; bases not matched to a gene: 8. CDR1 and CDR2 from the germline V gene are KGHSH and LQKENI. The CDR3 has 17 amino acids. Drawing the rest from reference TRBV18 and TRBJ2-7, the complete variable domain is NAGVMQNPRHLVRRRGQEARLRCSPMKGHSHVYWYRQLPEEGLKFMVYLQKENIIDESGMPKERFSAEFPKEGPSILRIQQVVRGDSAAYFCASSPIAGGTTSYEQYFGPGTRLTVT.

J is TRBJ1-3 and V is TRBV28; 7 bases match TRBD1. The V and J ends lost 10 bases and 0 bases, in that order; junction bases with no gene match: 15. CDR1 is MDHEN, CDR2 SYDVKM, per germline. There are 17 residues in the CDR3. In DNA form, the CDR3 reads TGTGCCACCAGGCCCCGGACAGGATTATTCTCTGGAAACACCATATATTTT. It yields the protein CATRPRTGLFSGNTIYF. Complete variable domain (other parts from reference TRBV28 and TRBJ1-3): DVKVTQSSRYLVKRTGEKVFLECVQDMDHENMFWYRQDPGLGLRLIYFSYDVKMKEKGDIPEGYSVSREKKERFSLILESASTNQTSMYLCATRPRTGLFSGNTIYFGEGSWLTVV.

The chain combines TRBV7-3 with TRBJ2-7, with unresolved D. The V end lost 2 bases, the J end lost 0 bases, and 8 bases lay between the germline ends. CDR3 length: 14 residues. Per the germline V gene, CDR1 is SGHTA and CDR2 is FQGTGA. The CDR3 reads CASSLDPNSYEQYF. The CDR3 coding sequence is TGTGCCAGCAGCTTAGACCCTAACTCCTACGAGCAGTACTTC.

This clone was seen a handful of times. J is TRBJ2-7 and V is TRBV5-5; 7 bases line up with TRBD1. This CDR3 has 14 residues. V trimming: 0 bases; J trimming: 4 bases; junction bases outside the gene matches: 4. Germline lookup yields CDR1 SGHKS and CDR2 YYEKEE (reference sequence). Here the CDR3 reads CASSLAGQAYEQYF. DNA of the CDR3: TGTGCCAGCAGCTTGGCCGGACAGGCGTACGAGCAGTACTTC.

Turning to this clone: The sample has other DNA sequences that encode this CDR3 too. The gene calls are TRBV4-3 and TRBJ1-3, with D possibly matching TRBD1 (6 bases). CDR1 is LGHNA and CDR2 is YSLEER in the germline V gene. The CDR3 totals 15 residues. V dropped 1 base and J dropped 3 bases, with 10 bases sitting between them. For the CDR3, the DNA is TGCGCCAGCAGCCAAGCAAACAGGGATGGAAACACCATATATTTT. This sequence encodes CASSQANRDGNTIYF.

The chain recombines TRBV28 with TRBJ1-2; D gene unclear. V gave up 6 bases and J gave up 3 bases, with 14 bases separating them. The CDR3 has 14 residues. In germline, CDR1 is MDHEN, CDR2 SYDVKM. CDR3 residues: CASSQRPEDYGYTF. For the CDR3, the DNA is TGTGCCAGCAGCCAGCGCCCCGAGGACTATGGCTACACCTTC.

This clone was seen a handful of times. The chain employs TRBV6-1 and TRBJ1-1; 7 bases line up with TRBD1. This CDR3 region has 12 residues. In germline, CDR1 is MNHNS, CDR2 SASEGT. V was pared by 9 bases and J by 6 bases, with 7 bases of the junction left unmatched. The CDR3 DNA reads TGTGCCAGTAAACAGGGGTCCGCTGAAGCTTTCTTT. This sequence encodes CASKQGSAEAFF.

V and J are TRBV27 and TRBJ2-7, with a tentative D call TRBD2 (6 bases). This CDR3 has 17 residues. V dropped 3 bases and J dropped 5 bases, with 23 bases sitting between them. Germline CDR1 reads MNHEY; CDR2 reads SMNVEV (reference sequence). The CDR3 coding sequence is TGTGCCAGCAGTTTCTTTTCCTTGGGAGGCGCACTCAACGAGCAGTACTTC. This encodes CASSFFSLGGALNEQYF.

The chain employs TRBV5-1 and TRBJ2-1, with D perhaps given as TRBD1 or TRBD2 (5 bases each). With 0 bases removed from V and 1 base from J, the gap between germline ends came to 8 bases. The CDR3 consists of 15 residues. Germline V gives CDR1 SGHRS, CDR2 YFSETQ. The CDR3 loop is CASSLDGGSYNEQFF. The CDR3 coding sequence is TGCGCCAGCAGCTTGGATGGGGGTTCCTACAATGAGCAGTTCTTC.

The chain joins TRBV7-8 to TRBJ1-1; a possible D gene is TRBD1 (6 bases). CDR1 and CDR2 (germline): SGHVS, FQNEAQ. Trimming left V 5 bases short and J 6 bases short, with 10 bases between. There are 12 residues in the CDR3. The CDR3 DNA reads TGTGCCAGCAGCCCACAGGGCGCTGAAGCTTTCTTT. Amino acid sequence: CASSPQGAEAFF. The full variable domain, with the rest looked up from reference TRBV7-8 and TRBJ1-1, is GAGVSQSPRYKVAKRGQDVALRCDPISGHVSLFWYQQALGQGPEFLTYFQNEAQLDKSGLPSDRFFAERPEGSVSTLKIQRTQQEDSAVYLCASSPQGAEAFFGQGTRLTVV.

This clone was observed a handful of times. The chain uses TRBV18 and TRBJ1-1; no firm D call. Germline V CDR1 and CDR2: KGHSH, LQKENI. Trimming stripped 3 bases from V and 6 bases from J, with 8 bases between. The CDR3 length is 12 residues. The CDR3 loop reads CASSPQAPEAFF. The CDR3 region has the DNA TGTGCCAGCTCACCTCAGGCGCCTGAAGCTTTCTTT.

The chain is built from TRBV5-6 and TRBJ2-1; D might be TRBD1 (6 bases). V was clipped by 3 bases and J by 3 bases, with 13 bases between them. The CDR3 has 15 amino acids. The germline V gene encodes CDR1 SGHDT and CDR2 YYEEEE. CDR3 sequence (DNA): TGTGCCAGCAGCTCCGGGACAACCAGCTACAATGAGCAGTTCTTC. It codes for CASSSGTTSYNEQFF.

V is TRBV5-6 and J is TRBJ2-1; D ambiguous. The CDR3 covers 15 residues. Germline CDR1 is SGHDT and CDR2 is YYEEEE. V was pared by 2 bases and J by 4 bases, with 13 bases between. CDR3 sequence: CASSFGRLPYNEQFF. In nucleotides, the CDR3 is TGTGCCAGCAGCTTTGGGCGCCTTCCTTACAATGAGCAGTTCTTC.

J is TRBJ1-5 and V is TRBV30; D is possibly TRBD1 (5 bases). V was pared by 1 base and J by 4 bases, with 8 bases between. Germline CDR1 and CDR2: GTSNPN and SVGIG (reference sequence). The CDR3 runs to 13 residues. The CDR3 coding sequence is TGTGCCTGGAGTGGTCAGGGAAATCAGCCCCAGCATTTT. Residues: CAWSGQGNQPQHF.

The genes are TRBV28 and TRBJ2-6; D uncertain. V shed 5 bases and J shed 0 bases, with 8 bases lying between them. Germline loops: CDR1 MDHEN, CDR2 SYDVKM. This CDR3 is 15 amino acids long. CDR3 sequence (DNA): TGTGCCAGCAGTCGGAGTAACTCTGGGGCCAACGTCCTGACTTTC. It specifies CASSRSNSGANVLTF.

This chain uses TRBV7-6 with TRBJ1-1; no clear D. Germline V gives CDR1 SGHVS, CDR2 FNYEAQ. The CDR3 is made up of 13 amino acids. V gave up 3 bases and J gave up 0 bases, with 5 bases separating them. The CDR3 region is CASSLTLNTEAFF. In nucleotides, the CDR3 is TGTGCCAGCAGCTTGACGCTGAACACTGAAGCTTTCTTT.

The CDR3 region has the DNA TGTGCCAGCAGCTTGGGAACCAGCTACACCTTC. Encoded protein: CASSLGTSYTF. This chain links TRBV5-6 with TRBJ1-2; no clear D. This CDR3 contains 11 residues. Germline V gene lookup returns CDR1 SGHDT and CDR2 YYEEEE. V gave up 0 bases and J gave up 9 bases, with 6 bases separating them. The entire variable domain, with the rest obtained from reference TRBV5-6 and TRBJ1-2, is as follows: DAGVTQSPTHLIKTRGQQVTLRCSPKSGHDTVSWYQQALGQGPQFIFQYYEEEERQRGNFPDRFSGHQFPNYSSELNVNALLLGDSALYLCASSLGTSYTFGSGTRLTVV.

The chain carries TRBV19 and TRBJ1-4, with D possibly being TRBD1 (5 bases). Germline V CDR1 and CDR2: LNHDA, SQIVND (reference sequence). The CDR3 sequence is 12 residues long. V was pared by 5 bases and J by 10 bases, with 11 bases between. The CDR3 sequence is CASSQGVGKLFF. The DNA of the CDR3 is TGTGCCAGTAGTCAAGGGGTTGGAAAACTGTTTTTT.

V is TRBV14 and J is TRBJ1-1; TRBD1 aligns across 9 bases. The CDR3 runs 12 residues. Germline assignment: CDR1 SGHDN and CDR2 FVKESK. J gave up 6 bases and V 8 bases, and 4 bases lay outside the gene matches. The CDR3 bases are TGTGCCAGCGGGACAGGGAGGGCTGAAGCTTTCTTT. Translating gives CASGTGRAEAFF.

V gene TRBV28 combines with J gene TRBJ2-7, with D possibly TRBD2 on 6 matching bases. The length of the CDR3 is 13 residues. The germline V and J ends were trimmed by 8 bases and 2 bases, with 13 bases remaining between them. Germline CDR1 and CDR2: MDHEN and SYDVKM. The CDR3 DNA reads as TGTGCCAGCCTCCGGCTAGCGCCCTACGAGCAGTACTTC. The encoded protein is CASLRLAPYEQYF.

The CDR3 nucleotides are TGTGCCAGCAGCTTATGGGGACAGTCCCAAGAGACCCAGTACTTC. Translated: CASSLWGQSQETQYF. V gene TRBV7-2 combines with J gene TRBJ2-5; TRBD1 aligns across 7 bases. Losses at the gene ends were 2 bases for V and 1 base for J; bases not matched to a gene: 4. Germline V gives CDR1 SGHTA, CDR2 FQGNSA. The CDR3 covers 15 residues.

This clone was recorded once. The chain uses TRBV13 and TRBJ2-7, with D unresolved. Trimming cost V 4 bases and J 4 bases, with 11 bases left between them. The length of the CDR3 is 13 residues. Per the germline V gene, CDR1 is PRHDT and CDR2 is FYEKMQ (reference sequence). The CDR3 DNA reads TGTGCCAGCAGCTATCGACCTTCTTACGAGCAGTACTTC. Residues: CASSYRPSYEQYF.

The J gene is TRBJ1-1, the V gene TRBV18; D unclear. The V gene lost 2 bases and the J gene lost 1 base, with 5 bases spanning the gap. This CDR3 is built from 13 residues. The germline CDR1 and CDR2 sequences are KGHSH and LQKENI. The CDR3 DNA follows: TGTGCCAGCTCACCATACCGGAACACTGAAGCTTTCTTT. Amino acid sequence: CASSPYRNTEAFF.